A single sample is the source of the 15 T cell receptor beta chains below, sequenced in a study of blood T cell repertoires in COVID-19. Method: immunoSEQ multiplex PCR; TCRdb's copy keeps in-frame clones and lacks some. The repertoire holds roughly 230,000 clones, with around 85% as singletons. Sequencing was carried out using peripheral blood. Receptors were obtained from a woman in her sixties with active or convalescent COVID-19.

The V gene is TRBV9, the J gene TRBJ1-5; D is possibly TRBD1 (5 bases). Germline V gene sequence: CDR1 SGDLS, CDR2 YYNGEE. V gave up 4 bases and J gave up 5 bases, with 19 bases separating them. The CDR3 has 16 residues. CDR3: CASSLGANGGDQPQHF. DNA of the CDR3: TGTGCCAGCAGCCTTGGGGCCAACGGGGGGGATCAGCCCCAGCATTTT.

This chain uses TRBV5-1 with TRBJ2-3; 14 positions match TRBD2. The germline CDR1 and CDR2 sequences are SGHRS and YFSETQ. V gave up 4 bases and J gave up 4 bases; unmatched junction bases: 8. The CDR3 totals 17 residues. The CDR3, as DNA: TGCGCCAGCAGCCCCGGACTAGCGGGAGGCCTTCCAGATACGCAGTATTTT. Amino acid sequence: CASSPGLAGGLPDTQYF. Together with reference TRBV5-1 and TRBJ2-3, the CDR3 gives the full variable domain: KAGVTQTPRYLIKTRGQQVTLSCSPISGHRSVSWYQQTPGQGLQFLFEYFSETQRNKGNFPGRFSGRQFSNSRSEMNVSTLELGDSALYLCASSPGLAGGLPDTQYFGPGTRLTVL.

The J gene is TRBJ2-3, the V gene TRBV9; TRBD2 aligns across 8 bases. The CDR3 has 16 residues. The junction had 7 bases not matched to a gene; V was cut back by 1 base and J by 3 bases. Germline loops: CDR1 SGDLS, CDR2 YYNGEE. This chain's CDR3 is CASSVRGGLGTDTQYF. In DNA form, the CDR3 reads TGTGCCAGCAGCGTACGGGGGGGATTAGGTACAGATACGCAGTATTTT. Full variable domain (outside the CDR3, taken from reference TRBV9 and TRBJ2-3): DSGVTQTPKHLITATGQRVTLRCSPRSGDLSVYWYQQSLDQGLQFLIQYYNGEERAKGNILERFSAQQFPDLHSELNLSSLELGDSALYFCASSVRGGLGTDTQYFGPGTRLTVL.

Only a few counts were recorded for this clone. The V call is TRBV7-9, the J call TRBJ2-3; TRBD1 might be the D (6 bases). V lost 6 bases, J lost 2 bases, and 12 bases lay in between. CDR3 size: 14 residues. Germline CDR1 reads SEHNR; CDR2 reads FQNEAQ (reference sequence). The CDR3 is CASRFGTNTDTQYF. Written as DNA, the CDR3 is TGTGCCAGCAGGTTTGGGACAAACACAGATACGCAGTATTTT.

The CDR3 region has the DNA TGTGCCAGCTCACCACCCCGGCTAGCGGGAGTATCGTACGAGCAGTACTTC. Protein product: CASSPPRLAGVSYEQYF. The chain links TRBV18 to TRBJ2-7, with TRBD2 identical over 10 bases. The CDR3 extends over 17 amino acids. V was clipped by 0 bases and J by 4 bases; unmatched bases: 9. Germline lookup yields CDR1 KGHSH and CDR2 LQKENI. Looking up the rest from reference TRBV18 and TRBJ2-7 gives the full variable domain: NAGVMQNPRHLVRRRGQEARLRCSPMKGHSHVYWYRQLPEEGLKFMVYLQKENIIDESGMPKERFSAEFPKEGPSILRIQQVVRGDSAAYFCASSPPRLAGVSYEQYFGPGTRLTVT.

J is TRBJ2-4 and V is TRBV27; maybe TRBD1 (6 bases). V lost 3 bases and J 8 bases, leaving 20 bases between the germline ends. The CDR3 has 16 residues. CDR1 and CDR2 from the germline V gene are MNHEY and SMNVEV (reference sequence). The CDR3 reads CASSLNAGTRADIQYF. Written as DNA, the CDR3 is TGTGCCAGCAGTTTGAATGCCGGGACACGGGCGGACATTCAGTACTTC.

This clone was seen a few times. V is TRBV7-9 and J is TRBJ2-2, with 7 positions matching TRBD2. CDR3 length equals 14 residues. The V segment lost 5 bases and the J segment 6 bases; nucleotides outside the gene matches: 6. Germline V gene lookup returns CDR1 SEHNR and CDR2 FQNEAQ (reference sequence). The CDR3 reads CASSQVLASGELFF. The CDR3 DNA follows: TGTGCCAGCAGCCAAGTACTAGCGTCCGGGGAGCTGTTTTTT.

The chain uses TRBV27 and TRBJ2-1; TRBD2 matches 12 bases. Looked up from germline, CDR1 is MNHEY and CDR2 is SMNVEV (reference sequence). The junction had 18 bases not matched to a gene; V was cut back by 6 bases and J by 9 bases. This CDR3 is 18 amino acids long. The CDR3 loop reads CASSPTSGSYVYQGEQFF. Here the CDR3 DNA reads TGTGCCAGCAGCCCGACTAGCGGGAGTTATGTCTACCAGGGTGAGCAGTTCTTC.

This clone was observed a few times. The gene calls are TRBV30 and TRBJ1-5; D gene unclear. CDR3 length: 14 amino acids. Germline V gene lookup returns CDR1 GTSNPN and CDR2 SVGIG (reference sequence). V lost 1 base and J lost 1, with 8 bases in between. CDR3 loop: CAWSGLLSNQPQHF. In DNA, the CDR3 is TGTGCCTGGAGTGGACTCCTGAGCAATCAGCCCCAGCATTTT.

This clone was recorded once. The genes are TRBV5-1 and TRBJ2-7; TRBD2 aligns across 8 bases. With V trimmed by 0 bases and J by 7 bases, 9 bases remained unmatched. In germline, CDR1 is SGHRS, CDR2 YFSETQ. There are 15 residues in the CDR3. The CDR3 nucleotides read TGCGCCAGCAGCTTGGTGCGCGGGAGGATGGGTGAGCAGTACTTC. Translating gives CASSLVRGRMGEQYF.

The chain has TRBV11-3 and TRBJ1-4; 7 nucleotides line up with TRBD1. CDR3 length equals 14 residues. Germline CDR1 reads SGHNT; CDR2 reads YENEEA. Losses at the gene ends were 5 bases for V and 8 bases for J; bases not matched to a gene: 8. In DNA, the CDR3 is TGTGCCAGCAGCCCCGGGCAGGGGGGAGAAAAACTGTTTTTT. Residues: CASSPGQGGEKLFF.

In its sample, this clone was seen once. The chain joins TRBV27 to TRBJ2-2; maybe TRBD2 (6 bases). The CDR3 totals 16 residues. Germline V gives CDR1 MNHEY, CDR2 SMNVEV (reference sequence). V was shortened by 5 bases and J by 1 base, with 14 bases between the two germline ends. The CDR3 sequence: CASSPWDSMNTGELFF. DNA of the CDR3: TGTGCCAGCAGTCCCTGGGACTCGATGAACACCGGGGAGCTGTTTTTT.

This clone was seen a single time. V is TRBV29-1 and J is TRBJ2-7; 9 nucleotides agree with TRBD1. The V gene end was trimmed by 5 bases and the J gene end by 0 bases; junction bases not matched to a gene: 14. Germline V CDR1 and CDR2: SQVTM, ANQGSEA. The CDR3 is made up of 17 amino acids. The CDR3 DNA reads TGCAGCGTTCCACAAACCGGGACAGGGACCAACTCCTACGAGCAGTACTTC. Translated, it gives CSVPQTGTGTNSYEQYF.

J is TRBJ1-4 and V is TRBV11-3, with 11 bases lining up with TRBD1. This CDR3 has 15 residues. The V and J ends lost 4 bases and 7 bases, in that order; junction bases with no gene match: 5. Germline CDR1 is SGHNT and CDR2 is YENEEA. CDR3 in DNA: TGTGCCAGCAGCTCCCGGACAGGGGGCGGTGAAAAACTGTTTTTT. Translation gives CASSSRTGGGEKLFF.

The V gene is TRBV5-1, the J gene TRBJ2-7, with 8 bases that match TRBD1. The CDR3 is 15 residues long. Germline loops: CDR1 SGHRS, CDR2 YFSETQ. V was clipped by 4 bases and J by 1 base; unmatched bases: 7. The chain's CDR3 is CASSTRTGSSYEQYF. The CDR3 coding sequence is TGCGCCAGCAGCACGAGGACAGGGTCATCCTACGAGCAGTACTTC.